This T cell receptor beta chain was profiled in a study of identical twins (TCRdb year 2016). Turning to the overall study: To test whether fetal clonotypes persist, this study deep-sequenced TCR alpha and beta repertoires from monozygotic twins, from unrelated adults of various ages, and from cord blood. To rule out contamination, replicate twin experiments were performed at different times with different library preparation protocols. Results the study describes overall, beyond this receptor: In monozygotic twins, recombination models systematically underestimated out-of-frame TCR alpha sharing, but the models matched the sharing seen between unrelated individuals. Fewer insertions were carried by abundant cord blood beta clonotypes; a weaker similar trend was observed in young adult naive repertoires, while no such trend was observed in memory repertoires. Zero-insertion analyses could be partly confounded by invariant T cells such as MAIT and iNKT, although diverse VJ usage argued against such confounding for most clonotypes. Because the same donors could not be followed over many years, the conclusions relied on cross-sectional statistical analysis. Compared with coincidental sharing between unrelated individuals, an excess of low generation-probability sequences was observed among out-of-frame TCR alpha sequences shared between twins. In beta out-of-frame sequences, excess twin sharing was weaker, because having fewer shared sequences lowered the signal-to-noise ratio.

To prepare the library, 5' RACE was applied. The data were produced on an Illumina HiSeq 2000. A universal primer binding site was added through template switching, and the final cDNA carried a unique molecular identifier so that TCR cDNA molecules could be counted accurately. First-strand cDNA for TCR alpha and beta chains was synthesized from specific primers in the conserved constant-segment region. To control for contamination, every cDNA library was double barcoded, receiving both a SMART-Mk sample barcode and Illumina barcodes. TruSeq adapter sequences, together with Illumina sample barcodes, were added in two successive PCR steps. TCR alpha and beta cDNA libraries were sequenced on the Illumina HiSeq platform with custom primers. In the paper's pipeline: MiGEC processed the raw reads to extract unique molecular identifiers, while MiXCR was used to determine the CDR3 positions. For each individual, recombination models were inferred using an EM algorithm with the repgenHMM and IGoR tools. The analysis of shared clonotypes was done with the tcR package in R, with sharing normalized by the product of cloneset sizes. To study raw recombination without the effects of thymic and clonal selection, out-of-frame nonproductive sequences were analyzed. The public reads were quality trimmed at Q25 with fastp and then assembled into clones with MiXCR by TCRdb, keeping productive beta chains. One record per CDR3 amino acid sequence lists the most common genes and DNA. The V and J calls were not made by the authors but by TCRdb's processing. This sample comprises around 510,000 distinct CDR3 sequences, more than 13% of them detected only once. The ten largest clones add up to approximately 0.98% of the sample.

Trimming costs V 0 bases and J 9 bases, and their ends lie 22 bases apart. CDR1 and CDR2 were assigned from the germline V gene as SGHRS and YFSETQ. From the cysteine up to the phenylalanine, the CDR3 has a length of 17 residues. Only the CDR3 DNA stays, 51 bases, in frame from base 1. Only healthy Caucasian donors were included. Three pairs of female monozygotic twins, all aged 18 to 29 years, made up the twin cohort. Positive isolation kits from Invitrogen were used to isolate the CD4+ and CD8+ T cell populations. Note on this clonotype: Its antigen is still unknown. No base quality values were provided; no much bigger clone lies one nucleotide off.

The same sample was also studied in work on yellow fever vaccine responses in identical twins. As the second publication notes: According to the authors, in identical twins the way T cells responded to vaccination appeared partly convergent and partly personalized. The study precisely tracked vaccine-responding T cell clones in identical twins.

The sample taken for sequencing was CD4+ T cells sorted from blood. The sequence is built from TRBV5-1 and TRBJ2-1, and TRBD2 may be the D gene, going by 6 matching bases. This TCR derives from a woman aged 18 to 35 in good health. The CDR3 amino acid sequence is: CASSLGLKAGQEGEQFF. The DNA reads TGCGCCAGCAGCTTGGGTTTAAAAGCGGGCCAAGAAGGTGAGCAGTTCTTC.